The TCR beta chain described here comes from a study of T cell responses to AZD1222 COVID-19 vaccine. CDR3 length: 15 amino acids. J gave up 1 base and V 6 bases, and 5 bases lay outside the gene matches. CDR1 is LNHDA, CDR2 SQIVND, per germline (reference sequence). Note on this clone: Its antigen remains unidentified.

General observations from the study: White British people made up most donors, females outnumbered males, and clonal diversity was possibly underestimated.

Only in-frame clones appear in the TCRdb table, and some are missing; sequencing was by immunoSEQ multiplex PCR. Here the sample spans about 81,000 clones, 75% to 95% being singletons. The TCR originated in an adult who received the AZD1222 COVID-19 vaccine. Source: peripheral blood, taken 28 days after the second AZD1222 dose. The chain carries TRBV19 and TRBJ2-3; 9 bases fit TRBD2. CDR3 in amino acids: CASSLGLAGTDTQYF. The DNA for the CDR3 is TGTGCCAGTAGCCTGGGACTAGCCGGCACAGATACGCAGTATTTT.